This T cell receptor beta chain was sequenced during a study of T cell responses to AZD1222 COVID-19 vaccine. Whole-study results and caveats: Among the donors, most were white British and more were female, and clonal diversity was possibly underestimated. Nearly half of the spike-specific TCRs reportedly recognize variant regions that carry no mutations.

Profiling relied on immunoSEQ multiplex PCR, and the TCRdb table lists in-frame clones only, not all of them. The data contain approximately 90,000 clones, around nine tenths of them singletons. V shed 4 bases, J shed 3 bases, and the junction held 7 bases outside the gene matches. Germline CDR1 SGHRS, CDR2 YFSETQ. This CDR3 comprises 15 residues. This clone was detected once. The antigen is not known. Sequences were derived from peripheral blood, sampled on day 0 of AZD1222 vaccination. The chain has TRBV5-1 and TRBJ1-5, with 7 bases identical to TRBD1. The TCR sequence derives from an adult in good health. CDR3 DNA sequence: TGCGCCAGCAGCCTAGGGACAGTACCCAATCAGCCCCAGCATTTT. This translates into CASSLGTVPNQPQHF.